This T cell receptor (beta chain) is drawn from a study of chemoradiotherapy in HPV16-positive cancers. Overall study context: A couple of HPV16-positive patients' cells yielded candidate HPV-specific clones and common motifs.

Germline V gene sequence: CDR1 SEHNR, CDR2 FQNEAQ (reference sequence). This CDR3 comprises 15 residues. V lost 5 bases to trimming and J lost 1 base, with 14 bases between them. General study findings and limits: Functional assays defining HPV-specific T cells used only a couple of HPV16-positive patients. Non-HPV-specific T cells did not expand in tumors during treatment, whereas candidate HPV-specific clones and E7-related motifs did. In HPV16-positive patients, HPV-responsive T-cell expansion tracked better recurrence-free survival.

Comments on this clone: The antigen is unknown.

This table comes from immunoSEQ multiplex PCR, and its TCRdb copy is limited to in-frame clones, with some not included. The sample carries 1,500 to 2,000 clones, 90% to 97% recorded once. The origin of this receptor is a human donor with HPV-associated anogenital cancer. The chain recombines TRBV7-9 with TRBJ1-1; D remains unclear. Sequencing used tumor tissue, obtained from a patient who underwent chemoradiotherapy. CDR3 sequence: CASSTSLDQNTEAFF. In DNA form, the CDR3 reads TGTGCCAGCAGCACCTCCTTAGATCAGAACACTGAAGCTTTCTTT.